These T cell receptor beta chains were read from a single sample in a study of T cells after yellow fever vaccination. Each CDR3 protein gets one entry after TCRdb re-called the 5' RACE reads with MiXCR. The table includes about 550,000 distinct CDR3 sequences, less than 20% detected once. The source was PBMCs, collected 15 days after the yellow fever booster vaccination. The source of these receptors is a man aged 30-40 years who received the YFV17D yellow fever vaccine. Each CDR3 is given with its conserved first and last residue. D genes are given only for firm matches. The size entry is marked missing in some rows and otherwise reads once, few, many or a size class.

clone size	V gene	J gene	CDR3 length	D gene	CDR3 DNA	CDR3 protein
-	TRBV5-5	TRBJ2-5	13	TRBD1	TGTGCCAGCAGCCTCGACAGGGCGCCAAACTTCTACTTC	CASSLDRAPNFYF
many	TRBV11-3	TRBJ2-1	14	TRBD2	TGTGCCAGCAGCTACGGGGGGAGTAGTAATGAGCAGTTCTTC	CASSYGGSSNEQFF
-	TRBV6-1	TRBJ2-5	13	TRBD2	TGTGCCAGCAGCCGGGGGGGGGCAGAGACCCAGTACTTC	CASSRGGAETQYF
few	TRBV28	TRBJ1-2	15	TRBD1	TGTGCCAGTTACGGACAGGCCCCGTTCGGGTATGGCTACACCTTC	CASYGQAPFGYGYTF
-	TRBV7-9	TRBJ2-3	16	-	TGTGCCAGCAGCTTAGCGTCGCTAGAATCCACAGATACGCAGTATTTT	CASSLASLESTDTQYF
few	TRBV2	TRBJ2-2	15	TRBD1	TGTGCCAGCAGTGATAAGGGACAGGGCACCGGGGAGCTGTTTTTT	CASSDKGQGTGELFF
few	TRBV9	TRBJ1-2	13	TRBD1	TGTGCCAGCAGCCTTACAGGGGGCCGAGGCTACACCTTC	CASSLTGGRGYTF
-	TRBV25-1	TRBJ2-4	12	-	TGTGCCAGCAGCGGACGGCTGGGCATTCAGTACTTC	CASSGRLGIQYF
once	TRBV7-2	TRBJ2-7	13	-	TGTGCCAGCAGCAAAGACCGCTCCTACGAGCAGTACTTC	CASSKDRSYEQYF
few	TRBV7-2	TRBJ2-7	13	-	TGTGCCAGCAGCCAAGTACGGGAAAACGAGCAGTACTTC	CASSQVRENEQYF
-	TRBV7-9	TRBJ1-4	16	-	TGTGCCAGCAGCTTATCTTACACGAATTATAATGAAAAACTGTTTTTT	CASSLSYTNYNEKLFF
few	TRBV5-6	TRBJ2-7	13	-	TGTGCCAGCATCGCCGAAAGCTCCTACGAGCAGTACTTC	CASIAESSYEQYF
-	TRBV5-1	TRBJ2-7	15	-	TGCGCCAGCAGCTTGGAGCTAGCTTCTTCCTACGAGCAGTACTTC	CASSLELASSYEQYF
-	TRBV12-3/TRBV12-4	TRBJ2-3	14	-	TGTGCCAGCAGTAACGGAGGGACCTCAGATACGCAGTATTTT	CASSNGGTSDTQYF
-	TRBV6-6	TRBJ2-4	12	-	TGTGCCAGCAGTTACGGAAAGGGGGGGAAGTACTTC	CASSYGKGGKYF
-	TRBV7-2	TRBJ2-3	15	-	TGTGCCAGCAGCTTTTCCCCGGTGGTGGCAGATACGCAGTATTTT	CASSFSPVVADTQYF